This T cell receptor (beta chain) was sequenced in a study of identical twins. Whole-study results and caveats: A lower insertion count was a feature of abundant cord blood beta clonotypes, with no such feature in memory repertoires.

Concerning this clonotype: The target antigen is unknown.

Addition of a universal primer site occurred through template switching, and cDNA carried unique molecular identifiers. MiXCR, applied by TCRdb to the 5' RACE reads, yields one record per CDR3 protein. The table lists roughly 470,000 distinct CDR3 sequences, around an eighth of them singletons. CDR1 is GTSNPN and CDR2 is SVGIG in the germline V gene (reference sequence). Trimming shortened V by 0 bases and J by 7 bases, and 13 bases separated the two germline ends. The CDR3 totals 14 residues. This sample was shared with a second study, whose subject was yellow fever vaccine responses in identical twins.

The chain uses TRBV30 and TRBJ2-1; D is unresolved. The sequencing input was CD4+ T cells sorted from blood. The clonotype comes from a woman under 30 in good health. The CDR3 protein is CAWSVPYLPNEQFF. As DNA, the CDR3 is TGTGCCTGGAGTGTACCTTACCTTCCAAATGAGCAGTTCTTC.